This TCR beta chain is from a study of OX40 agonist ivuxolimab in advanced cancers. Overall study: Every patient in dose escalation had hepatocellular carcinoma, melanoma, renal cell or head and neck cancer. Notes on the study in general: Undetermined was the antigen specificity of the expanded peripheral T cells. In CD8+ T cells, expanded clones were on average more numerous than in CD4+.

Assay: immunoSEQ multiplex PCR; the TCRdb copy retains only in-frame clones and omits some. The sample consists of about 83,000 clones, about 85% of them appearing once. CDR1 and CDR2 (germline): SGHRS, YFSETQ. This CDR3 has 14 amino acids. Germline trimming cut 5 bases from V and 7 bases from J; bases unmatched to any gene: 7. Anyone with autoimmune disease history or systemic immunosuppression was excluded. Concerning this clone: The antigen remains unidentified.

This chain connects TRBV5-1 to TRBJ2-1; 9 bases map to TRBD1. The receptor was derived from an adult with an advanced solid tumor such as melanoma, head and neck, liver or kidney cancer. Sequencing used CD4+ or CD8+ T cells sorted from blood, obtained in a trial of the OX40 agonist ivuxolimab. The CDR3 DNA is TGCGCCAGCAGACCGGGACAGGGACTTAATGAGCAGTTCTTC. Its protein product is CASRPGQGLNEQFF.